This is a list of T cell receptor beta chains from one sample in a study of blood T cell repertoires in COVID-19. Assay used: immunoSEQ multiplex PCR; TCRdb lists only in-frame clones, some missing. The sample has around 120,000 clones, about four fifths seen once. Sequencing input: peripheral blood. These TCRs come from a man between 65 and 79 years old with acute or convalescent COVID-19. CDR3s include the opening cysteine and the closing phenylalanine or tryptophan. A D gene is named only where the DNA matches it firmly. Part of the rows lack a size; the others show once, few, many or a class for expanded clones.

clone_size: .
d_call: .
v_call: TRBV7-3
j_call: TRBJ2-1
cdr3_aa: CASSFFSASDEQFF
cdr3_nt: TGTGCCAGCAGCTTCTTTTCGGCGAGCGATGAGCAGTTCTTC

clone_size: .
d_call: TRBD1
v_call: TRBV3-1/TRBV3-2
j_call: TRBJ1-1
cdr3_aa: CASSQRDRRTEAFF
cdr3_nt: TGTGCCAGCAGCCAACGGGACAGGAGGACTGAAGCTTTCTTT

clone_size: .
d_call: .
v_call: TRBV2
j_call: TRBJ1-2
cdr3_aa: CASSEGPGLGYTF
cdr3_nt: TGTGCCAGCAGTGAGGGTCCGGGACTTGGCTACACCTTC

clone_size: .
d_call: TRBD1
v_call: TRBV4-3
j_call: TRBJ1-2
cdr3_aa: CASSQVGTGVYGYTF
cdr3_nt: TGCGCCAGCAGCCAAGTCGGGACAGGGGTTTATGGCTACACCTTC

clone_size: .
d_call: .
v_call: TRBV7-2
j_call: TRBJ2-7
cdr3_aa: CASGNGDKTYEQYF
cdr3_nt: TGTGCCAGCGGGAACGGGGACAAGACCTACGAGCAGTACTTC

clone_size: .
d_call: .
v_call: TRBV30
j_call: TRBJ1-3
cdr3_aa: CAWSGISGNTIYF
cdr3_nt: TGTGCCTGGTCAGGGATATCTGGAAACACCATATATTTT

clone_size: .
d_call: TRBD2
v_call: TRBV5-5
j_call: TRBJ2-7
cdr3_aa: CASSLSGTSYEQYF
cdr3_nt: TGTGCCAGCAGCTTAAGCGGGACCTCCTACGAGCAGTACTTC

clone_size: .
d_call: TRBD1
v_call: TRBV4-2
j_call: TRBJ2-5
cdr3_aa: CASSQDRTGVETQYF
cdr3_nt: TGTGCCAGCAGCCAAGACAGGACAGGTGTAGAGACCCAGTACTTC

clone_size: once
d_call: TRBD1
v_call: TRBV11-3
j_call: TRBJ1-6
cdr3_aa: CASSGSGQGGSPLHF
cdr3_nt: TGTGCCAGCAGCGGCTCGGGACAGGGTGGTTCACCCCTCCACTTT

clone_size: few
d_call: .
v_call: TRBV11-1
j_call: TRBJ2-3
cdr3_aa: CASSEYGGGGGDTQYF
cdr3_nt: TGTGCCAGCAGCGAATATGGAGGGGGCGGTGGAGATACGCAGTATTTT

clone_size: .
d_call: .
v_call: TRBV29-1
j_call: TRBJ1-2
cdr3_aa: CSVDYGDDYGYTF
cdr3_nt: TGCAGCGTTGATTACGGGGATGACTATGGCTACACCTTC

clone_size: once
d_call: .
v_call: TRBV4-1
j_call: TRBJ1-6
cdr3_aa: CASRLNMAVISYNSPLHF
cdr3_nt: TGCGCCAGCAGACTGAATATGGCGGTTATCTCCTATAATTCACCCCTCCACTTT

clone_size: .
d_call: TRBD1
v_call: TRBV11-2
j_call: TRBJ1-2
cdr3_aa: CASSQDRGLGGYTF
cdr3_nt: TGTGCCAGCAGCCAGGACAGGGGGCTAGGTGGCTACACCTTC

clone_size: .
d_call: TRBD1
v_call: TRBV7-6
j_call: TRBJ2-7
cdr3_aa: CASSLEGTGGHEQYF
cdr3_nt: TGTGCCAGCAGCTTAGAAGGGACAGGGGGCCACGAGCAGTACTTC

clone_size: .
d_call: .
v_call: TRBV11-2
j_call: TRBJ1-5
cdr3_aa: CTSSLDRGFGNQPQHF
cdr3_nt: TGTACCAGCAGCTTAGATAGGGGGTTTGGCAATCAGCCCCAGCATTTT

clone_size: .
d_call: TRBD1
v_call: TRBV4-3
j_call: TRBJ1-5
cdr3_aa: CASSYDRGTGTQHF
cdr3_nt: TGCGCCAGCAGCTACGACAGGGGGACCGGGACCCAGCATTTT

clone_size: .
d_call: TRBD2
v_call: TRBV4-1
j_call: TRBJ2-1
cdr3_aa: CASSQEGGLVRDEQFF
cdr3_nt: TGCGCCAGCAGCCAAGAGGGGGGACTAGTTAGAGATGAGCAGTTCTTC

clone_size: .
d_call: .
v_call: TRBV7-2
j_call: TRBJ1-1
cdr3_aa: CASSLGRQRGTEAFF
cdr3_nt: TGTGCCAGCAGCTTAGGAAGACAGCGGGGAACTGAAGCTTTCTTT

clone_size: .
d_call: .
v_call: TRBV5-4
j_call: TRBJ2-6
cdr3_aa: CASSLGGASGANVLTF
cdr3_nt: TGTGCCAGCAGCTTGGGGGGAGCCTCTGGGGCCAACGTCCTGACTTTC

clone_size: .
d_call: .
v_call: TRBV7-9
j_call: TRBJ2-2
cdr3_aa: CASSLQGRTGELFF
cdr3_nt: TGTGCCAGCAGCTTGCAGGGCCGCACCGGGGAGCTGTTTTTT

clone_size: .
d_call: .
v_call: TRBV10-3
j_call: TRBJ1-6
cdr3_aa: CAISESDNSPLHF
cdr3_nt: TGTGCCATCAGCGAGTCCGATAATTCACCCCTCCACTTT

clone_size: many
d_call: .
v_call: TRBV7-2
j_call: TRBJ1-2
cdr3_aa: CASSLMSGRANYGYTF
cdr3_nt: TGTGCCAGCAGCTTAATGTCGGGTCGAGCTAACTATGGCTACACCTTC

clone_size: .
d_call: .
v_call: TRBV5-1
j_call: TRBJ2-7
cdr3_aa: CASSRPGGSYEQYF
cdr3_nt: TGCGCCAGCAGCCGACCGGGCGGGTCCTACGAGCAGTACTTC

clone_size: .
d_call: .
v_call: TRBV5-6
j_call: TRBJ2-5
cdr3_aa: CASSLGGSRQGETQYF
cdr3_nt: TGTGCCAGCAGCTTAGGGGGATCGAGGCAGGGAGAGACCCAGTACTTC

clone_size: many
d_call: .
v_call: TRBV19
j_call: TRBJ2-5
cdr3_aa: CASSIPGWETQYF
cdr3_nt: TGTGCCAGTAGTATTCCAGGGTGGGAGACCCAGTACTTC

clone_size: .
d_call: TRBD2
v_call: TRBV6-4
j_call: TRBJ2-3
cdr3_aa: CASSAGGPSTDTQYF
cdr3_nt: TGTGCCAGCAGTGCGGGGGGACCCAGCACAGATACGCAGTATTTT

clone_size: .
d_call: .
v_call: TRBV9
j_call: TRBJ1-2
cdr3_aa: CASSFAQGNYGYTF
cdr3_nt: TGTGCCAGCAGCTTCGCACAGGGAAACTATGGCTACACCTTC

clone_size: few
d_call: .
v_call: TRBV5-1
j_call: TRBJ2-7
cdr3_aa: CASSQGHRSSYEQYF
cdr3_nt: TGCGCCAGCAGTCAGGGACACCGGAGCTCCTACGAGCAGTACTTC

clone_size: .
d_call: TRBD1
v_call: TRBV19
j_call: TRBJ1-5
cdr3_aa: CASSLGQGAGWPQHF
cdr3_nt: TGTGCCAGTAGTTTGGGACAGGGGGCTGGGTGGCCCCAGCATTTT

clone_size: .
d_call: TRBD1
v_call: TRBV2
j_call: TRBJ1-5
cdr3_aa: CASNDREAQPQHF
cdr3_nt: TGTGCCAGCAATGACAGGGAAGCACAGCCCCAGCATTTT

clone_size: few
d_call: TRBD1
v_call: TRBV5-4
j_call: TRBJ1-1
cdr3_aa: CASSVQGMNTEAFF
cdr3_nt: TGTGCCAGCAGCGTACAGGGGATGAACACTGAAGCTTTCTTT

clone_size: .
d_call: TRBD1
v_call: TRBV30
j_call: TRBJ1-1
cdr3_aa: CAWRGQMNTEAFF
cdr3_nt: TGTGCCTGGAGGGGACAGATGAACACTGAAGCTTTCTTT

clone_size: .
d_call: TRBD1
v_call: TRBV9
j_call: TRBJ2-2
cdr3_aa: CASSVAPAGGTGELFF
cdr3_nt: TGTGCCAGCAGCGTAGCGCCGGCAGGGGGCACCGGGGAGCTGTTTTTT

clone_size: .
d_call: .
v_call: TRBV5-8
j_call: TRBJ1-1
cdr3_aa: CASSLRTVSDTEAFF
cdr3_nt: TGTGCCAGCAGCTTGAGGACAGTCAGCGACACTGAAGCTTTCTTT

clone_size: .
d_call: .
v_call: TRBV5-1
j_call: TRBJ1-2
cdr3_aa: CASSLEWPPNYGYTF
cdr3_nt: TGCGCCAGCAGCTTGGAGTGGCCCCCCAACTATGGCTACACCTTC

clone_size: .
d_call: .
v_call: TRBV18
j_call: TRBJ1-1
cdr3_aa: CASSQQGNTEAFF
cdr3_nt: TGTGCCAGCTCACAACAGGGGAACACTGAAGCTTTCTTT

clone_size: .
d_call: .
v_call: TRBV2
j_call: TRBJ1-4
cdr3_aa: CASSDRDRKLFF
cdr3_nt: TGTGCCAGCTCCGACCGGGATCGAAAACTGTTTTTT

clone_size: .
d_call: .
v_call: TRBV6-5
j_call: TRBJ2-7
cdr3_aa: CASHEQGTYEQYF
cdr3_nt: TGTGCCAGCCACGAGCAGGGTACCTACGAGCAGTACTTC

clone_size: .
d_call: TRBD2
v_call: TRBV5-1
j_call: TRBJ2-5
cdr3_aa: CASSLGLAGLGETQYF
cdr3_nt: TGCGCCAGCAGCTTGGGCCTAGCGGGGTTGGGGGAGACCCAGTACTTC

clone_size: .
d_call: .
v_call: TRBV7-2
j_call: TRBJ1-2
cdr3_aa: CASSLSAGLAYGYTF
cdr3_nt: TGTGCCAGCAGCTTATCCGCGGGATTGGCCTATGGCTACACCTTC

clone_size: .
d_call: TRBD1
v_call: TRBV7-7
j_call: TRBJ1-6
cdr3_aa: CASSRDRISPLHF
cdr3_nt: TGTGCTAGCAGCCGGGACAGGATTTCACCCCTCCACTTT

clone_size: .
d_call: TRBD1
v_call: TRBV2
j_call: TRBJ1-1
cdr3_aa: CASTGQVNTEAFF
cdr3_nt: TGTGCCAGCACTGGACAGGTGAACACTGAAGCTTTCTTT

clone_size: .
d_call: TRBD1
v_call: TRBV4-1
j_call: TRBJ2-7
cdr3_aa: CASSQEPKPDRGFYEQYF
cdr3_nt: TGCGCCAGCAGCCAAGAGCCTAAACCAGACAGGGGGTTTTACGAGCAGTACTTC

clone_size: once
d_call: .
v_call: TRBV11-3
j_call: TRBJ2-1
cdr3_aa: CASSLRGGDYNEQFF
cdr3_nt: TGTGCCAGCAGCTTAAGGGGCGGGGACTACAATGAGCAGTTCTTC

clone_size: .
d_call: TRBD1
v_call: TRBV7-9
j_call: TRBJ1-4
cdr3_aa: CASSQTQTGTGIEKLFF
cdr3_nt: TGTGCCAGCAGCCAGACGCAGACCGGGACAGGAATTGAAAAACTGTTTTTT

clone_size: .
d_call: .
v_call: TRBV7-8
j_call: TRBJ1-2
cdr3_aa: CASSLLGGYTF
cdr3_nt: TGTGCCAGCAGCTTACTTGGCGGCTACACCTTC

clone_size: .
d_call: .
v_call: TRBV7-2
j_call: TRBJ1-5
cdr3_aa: CASSLESFQPQHF
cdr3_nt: TGTGCCAGCAGCTTAGAAAGCTTTCAGCCCCAGCATTTT

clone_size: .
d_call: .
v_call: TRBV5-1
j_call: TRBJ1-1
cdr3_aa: CASSPIPGIQNTEAFF
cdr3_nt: TGCGCCAGCAGCCCGATTCCAGGGATCCAGAACACTGAAGCTTTCTTT

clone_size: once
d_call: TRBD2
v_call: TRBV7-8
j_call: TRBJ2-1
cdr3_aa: CASSLSDGGYYNEQFF
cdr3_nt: TGTGCCAGCAGCTTATCGGACGGGGGGTATTACAATGAGCAGTTCTTC

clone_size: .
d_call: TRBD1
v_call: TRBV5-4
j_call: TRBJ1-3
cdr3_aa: CASSPGGPGNTIYF
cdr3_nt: TGTGCCAGCAGCCCAGGGGGGCCTGGAAACACCATATATTTT

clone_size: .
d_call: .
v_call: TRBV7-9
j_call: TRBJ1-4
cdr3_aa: CASSSDTQRLNEKLFF
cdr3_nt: TGTGCCAGCAGCTCAGATACACAGCGACTAAATGAAAAACTGTTTTTT

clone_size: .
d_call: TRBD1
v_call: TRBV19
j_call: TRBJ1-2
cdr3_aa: CASSITRGQVYGYTF
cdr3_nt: TGTGCCAGTAGTATCACAAGGGGACAGGTCTATGGCTACACCTTC

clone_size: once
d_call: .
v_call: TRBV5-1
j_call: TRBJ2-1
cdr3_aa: CASSLESVAYNEQFF
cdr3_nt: TGCGCCAGCAGCTTGGAGTCAGTCGCCTACAATGAGCAGTTCTTC

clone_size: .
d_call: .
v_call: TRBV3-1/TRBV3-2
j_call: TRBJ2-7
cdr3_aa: CASSPCRRVLMGGYEQYF
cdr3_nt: TGTGCCAGCAGCCCCTGCCGGAGGGTTCTCATGGGGGGATACGAGCAGTACTTC

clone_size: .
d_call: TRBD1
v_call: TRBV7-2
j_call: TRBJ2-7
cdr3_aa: CASSKRPGTGPEQYF
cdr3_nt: TGTGCCAGCAGCAAACGTCCCGGGACAGGGCCCGAGCAGTACTTC

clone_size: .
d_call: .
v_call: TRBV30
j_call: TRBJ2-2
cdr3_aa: CAWRGRVLNTGELFF
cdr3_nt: TGTGCCTGGAGAGGCCGGGTCTTGAACACCGGGGAGCTGTTTTTT

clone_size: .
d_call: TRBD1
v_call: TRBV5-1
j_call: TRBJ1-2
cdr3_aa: CASSLGDRSYGYTF
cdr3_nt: TGCGCCAGCAGCTTGGGGGACAGGAGCTATGGCTACACCTTC

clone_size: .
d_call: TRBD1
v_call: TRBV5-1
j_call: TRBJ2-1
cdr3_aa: CASSAQGYNEQFF
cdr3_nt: TGCGCCAGCAGCGCACAGGGGTACAATGAGCAGTTCTTC

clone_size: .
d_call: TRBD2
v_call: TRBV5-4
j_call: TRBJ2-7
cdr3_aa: CASSQTGGLAYEQYF
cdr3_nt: TGTGCCAGCAGCCAGACGGGGGGGCTCGCCTACGAGCAGTACTTC